Listed here are 7 T cell receptor beta chains from one sample, sequenced in a study of beta chain features in type 1 diabetes. Sequencing targeted expressed TCRB transcripts, as all isolated RNA had been reverse transcribed. Clones were read by immunoSEQ multiplex PCR, and TCRdb kept only the in-frame ones, dropping some. The data hold about 200,000 clones, with about a tenth observed a single time. The sequenced sample was central memory CD4+ T cells from blood. The receptors were sampled from a young man in good health.

The chain carries TRBV6-6 and TRBJ2-3; tentatively, D is TRBD1 (6 bases). V gave up 4 bases and J gave up 4 bases, with 9 bases separating them. Per the germline V gene, CDR1 is MNHNY and CDR2 is SVGAGI (reference sequence). CDR3 length: 13 amino acids. The CDR3 DNA is TGTGCCAGCAGTTCACAGGGCGCAGATACGCAGTATTTT. Amino acids: CASSSQGADTQYF.

The chain employs TRBV21-1 and TRBJ2-7; TRBD1, the table's D call, was not compared with the DNA. TRBV21-1 is marked as a pseudogene. The CDR3 runs 10 residues. CDR3 sequence reads: CASSKVQGRF. The CDR3 nucleotides are TGTGCCAGCAGCAAAGTCCAGGGCCGATTC.

The V call is TRBV28, the J call TRBJ1-1, with TRBD1 matching over 7 bases. CDR3 size: 14 residues. Germline V CDR1 and CDR2: MDHEN, SYDVKM. V was pared by 6 bases and J by 10 bases, with 14 bases of the junction left unmatched. The CDR3 region is CASRPGQTTLGAFF. CDR3 bases: TGTGCCAGCAGACCGGGACAGACTACATTGGGAGCTTTCTTT.

The gene calls are TRBV9 and TRBJ2-1, with a weak D call TRBD2 (6 bases). Germline V CDR1 and CDR2: SGDLS, YYNGEE. The CDR3 is 15 residues long. The V gene lost 0 bases and the J gene lost 4 bases, with 11 bases spanning the gap. CDR3 nucleotide sequence: TGTGCCAGCAGCGTAGCTGCGGGAAGGTACAATGAGCAGTTCTTC. Protein: CASSVAAGRYNEQFF. The entire variable domain, with the rest obtained from reference TRBV9 and TRBJ2-1, is as follows: DSGVTQTPKHLITATGQRVTLRCSPRSGDLSVYWYQQSLDQGLQFLIQYYNGEERAKGNILERFSAQQFPDLHSELNLSSLELGDSALYFCASSVAAGRYNEQFFGPGTRLTVL.

This clone was counted only a few times. The V and J genes are TRBV2 and TRBJ2-7; 8 nucleotides align to TRBD1. CDR1 is SNHLY, CDR2 FYNNEI, per germline. The CDR3 is made up of 14 amino acids. V gave up 9 bases and J gave up 3 bases; unmatched junction bases: 10. CDR3 region: CASNSVGQGYEQYF. CDR3 nucleotides: TGTGCCAGTAATTCTGTTGGACAGGGCTACGAGCAGTACTTC.

The genes are TRBV7-2 and TRBJ2-1, with 8 bases aligning to TRBD2. CDR3 size: 16 residues. Germline CDR1 SGHTA, CDR2 FQGNSA. J was trimmed by 4 bases and V by 2 bases; bases with no gene match: 7. CDR3 protein: CASSLHSGGPYNEQFF. The CDR3 nucleotides read TGTGCCAGCAGCTTACATTCGGGAGGGCCGTACAATGAGCAGTTCTTC.

This clone turned up a few times. V and J are TRBV4-1 and TRBJ2-7; weak D call: TRBD2 (6 bases). Germline V CDR1 and CDR2: MGHRA, YSYEKL. Trimming removed 8 bases from V and 2 bases from J, with 13 bases in between. The CDR3 sequence is 13 residues long. The CDR3 bases are TGCGCCAGCGGGGCAGGAGGGCCCTACGAGCAGTACTTC. Its translation is CASGAGGPYEQYF.